Reported below is one T cell receptor (beta chain). The source of the sample is a study of blood T cell repertoires in COVID-19. Study background: Material from acute and convalescent COVID-19 was sourced from the United States, Italy and Spain. The analysed material was cDNA or gDNA that came from T cells, B-cell-depleted T cells, or PBMCs.

CDR3 length equals 13 residues. Per germline, CDR1 SGHNT and CDR2 YYREEE (reference sequence). V lost 4 bases and J lost 8; bases outside the gene matches: 8. Per the original methods: The assay estimated nucleated cells by amplifying reference gene primers. Assay: immunoSEQ multiplex PCR; the TCRdb copy retains only in-frame clones and omits some. V, J and clone size reflect that table, while D and trimming were determined from the DNA. The sample holds 40,000 or so clones; 70% to 90% are singletons and the top ten take roughly an eighth. This chain uses TRBV5-4 with TRBJ1-2, with TRBD1 matching over 7 bases. Sequencing was carried out using peripheral blood. The sequence was collected from a human donor in a cohort sampled during active COVID-19. The DNA for the CDR3 is TGTGCCAGCAGCATACAGGGGACGGGCGGCTACACCTTC. As protein: CASSIQGTGGYTF.